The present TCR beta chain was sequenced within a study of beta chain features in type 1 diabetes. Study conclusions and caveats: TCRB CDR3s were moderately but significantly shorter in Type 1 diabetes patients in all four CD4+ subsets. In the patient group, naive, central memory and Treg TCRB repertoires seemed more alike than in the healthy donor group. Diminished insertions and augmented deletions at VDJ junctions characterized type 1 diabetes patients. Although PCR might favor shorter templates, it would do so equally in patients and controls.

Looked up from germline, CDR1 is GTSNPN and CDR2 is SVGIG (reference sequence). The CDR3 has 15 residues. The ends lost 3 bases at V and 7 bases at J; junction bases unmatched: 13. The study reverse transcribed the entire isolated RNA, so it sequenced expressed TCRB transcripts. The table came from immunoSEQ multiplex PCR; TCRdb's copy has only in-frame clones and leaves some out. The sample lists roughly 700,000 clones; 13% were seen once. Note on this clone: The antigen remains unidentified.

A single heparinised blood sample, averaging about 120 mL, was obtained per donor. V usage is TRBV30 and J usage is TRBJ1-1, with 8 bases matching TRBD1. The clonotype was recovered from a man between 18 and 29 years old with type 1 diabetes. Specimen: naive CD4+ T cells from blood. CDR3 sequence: CAWRKPDRELGEAFF. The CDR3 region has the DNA TGTGCCTGGAGAAAGCCGGACAGGGAATTGGGTGAAGCTTTCTTT.